This TCR beta chain emerged from a study of blood T cells in healthy people across ages. Overall study results and limits: As naive T cell percentage varied, TCR beta diversity correlated strongly with it.

A second PCR of 7 to 11 cycles used a sample-barcoded 5' primer and a J-beta primer mix. The template-switch adaptor was a 5' adaptor with 12 random nucleotides. It tagged each cDNA molecule. TCRdb ran MiXCR on the 5' RACE reads and lists one entry per CDR3 protein. The repertoire has around 1,000,000 distinct CDR3 sequences, more than 30% of them found once; the top ten carry less than 15%. For this clonotype: Its antigen is undetermined.

Germline assignment: CDR1 LGHNA and CDR2 YSLEER. Trimming took off 0 bases at V and 5 bases at J, with 10 bases between the two ends. This CDR3 has 15 amino acids. The specimen sequenced was blood. The V call is TRBV4-3, the J call TRBJ1-4, with no clear D. The sequence was collected from a man between 18 and 35 years old in good health. CDR3 in amino acids: CASSQDPQPNEKLFF. CDR3 in DNA: TGCGCCAGCAGCCAAGATCCACAACCAAATGAAAAACTGTTTTTT.